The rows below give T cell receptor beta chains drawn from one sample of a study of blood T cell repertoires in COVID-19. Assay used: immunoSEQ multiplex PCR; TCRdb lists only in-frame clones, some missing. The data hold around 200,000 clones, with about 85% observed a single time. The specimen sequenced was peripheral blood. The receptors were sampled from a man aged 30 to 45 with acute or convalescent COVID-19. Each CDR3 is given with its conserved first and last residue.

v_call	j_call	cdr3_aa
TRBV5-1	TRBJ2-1	CASSPSTIYNEQFF
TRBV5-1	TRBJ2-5	CASSPGTSPNSQYF
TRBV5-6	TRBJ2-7	CASSPGGYYEQYF
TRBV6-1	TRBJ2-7	CASSEPAGVNYEQYF
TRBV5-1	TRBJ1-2	CASSLGDSNYGYTF
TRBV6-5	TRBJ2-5	CASRRDRVGQETQYF
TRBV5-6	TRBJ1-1	CASRRTGWRTEAFF
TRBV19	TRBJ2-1	CASSNPGQGGRYEQFF
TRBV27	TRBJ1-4	CASGKGAWGEKLFF
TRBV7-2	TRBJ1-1	CASSLGQTTEAFF
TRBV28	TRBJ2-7	CASSLPLPAVSYEQYF
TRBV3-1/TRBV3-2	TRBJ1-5	CASSQVSRPGDQPQHF
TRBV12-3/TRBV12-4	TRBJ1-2	CASSPTGLLGYTF
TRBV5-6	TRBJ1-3	CASSLQGPSGNTIYF
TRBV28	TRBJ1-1	CASSFLGGGKTEAFF
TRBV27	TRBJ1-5	CASSFRTGGDQPQHF
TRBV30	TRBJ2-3	CAWSIGGGTDTQYF
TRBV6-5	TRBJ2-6	CAILLQASGANVLTF
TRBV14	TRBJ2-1	CASSLIGQGRDEQFF
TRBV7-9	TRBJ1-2	CASSPGTVVVYGYTF
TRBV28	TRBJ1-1	CASSSLLIRDRRLNEAFF
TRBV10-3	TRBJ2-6	CAISAGSGANVLTF
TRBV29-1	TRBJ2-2	CSVEQNTGELFF
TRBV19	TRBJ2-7	CASSLGQVDEQYF
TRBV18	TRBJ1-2	CASSPPGQGRDGYTF
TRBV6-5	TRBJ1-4	CASGQGSEKLFF
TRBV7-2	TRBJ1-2	CASSLYKGDYGYTF
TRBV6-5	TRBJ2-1	CASSPDRTPYNEQFF
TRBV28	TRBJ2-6	CASSFPVAGANVLTF
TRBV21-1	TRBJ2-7	CASSKARSPQGATYEQYF
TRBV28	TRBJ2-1	CASTIQTSSYNEQFF
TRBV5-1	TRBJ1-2	CASRRDRGSYGYTF
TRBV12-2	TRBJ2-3	CASRFAKKSSDTQYF
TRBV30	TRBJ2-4	CASSLAGSNIQYF
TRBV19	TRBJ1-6	CASSVDYSRPLHF
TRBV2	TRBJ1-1	CASIWDRGGTEAFF
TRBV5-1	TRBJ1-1	CASSLGQGQDTEAFF
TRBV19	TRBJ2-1	CASSIVPGLMYYNEQFF